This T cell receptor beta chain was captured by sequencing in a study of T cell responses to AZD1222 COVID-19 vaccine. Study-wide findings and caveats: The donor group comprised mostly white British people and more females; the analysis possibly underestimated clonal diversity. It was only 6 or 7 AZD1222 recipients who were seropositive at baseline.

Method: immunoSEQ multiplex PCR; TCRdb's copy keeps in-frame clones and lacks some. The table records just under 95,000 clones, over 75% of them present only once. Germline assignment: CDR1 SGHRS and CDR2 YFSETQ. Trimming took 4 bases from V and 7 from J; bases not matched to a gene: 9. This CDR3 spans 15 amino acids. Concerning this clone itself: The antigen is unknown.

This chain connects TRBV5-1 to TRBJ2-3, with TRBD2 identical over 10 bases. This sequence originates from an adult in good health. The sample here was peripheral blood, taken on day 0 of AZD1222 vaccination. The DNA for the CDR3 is TGCGCCAGCAGCCTCAGCGGGGGGGCCGAAAATACGCAGTATTTT. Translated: CASSLSGGAENTQYF.